The 32 T cell receptor beta chains listed next were all sequenced from one sample in a study of T cells in Graves' hyperthyroidism and ophthalmopathy. Template material for amplifying TCR beta CDR3 regions consisted of RNA transcripts. HTBI primers were the set used in a first-round RT-PCR of the TCR CDR3. TCRdb reprocessed the multiplex PCR reads via MiXCR and lists one record per CDR3 protein. This sample has about 560,000 distinct CDR3 sequences, with around 14% found just once. Source material: blood. These receptors originate from a woman aged 25-40 years with Graves' hyperthyroidism.

This clonotype appeared a single time. The genes are TRBV27 and TRBJ1-6, with D possibly matching TRBD1 (5 bases). Germline lookup yields CDR1 MNHEY and CDR2 SMNVEV (reference sequence). Trimming removed 3 bases from V and 12 bases from J, with 9 bases in between. This CDR3 spans 12 amino acids. The DNA for the CDR3 is TGTGCCAGCAGTTTGGGACGGCGACCCCTCCACTTT. Protein product: CASSLGRRPLHF.

This clonotype was seen many times. This chain joins TRBV2 and TRBJ2-1, with 7 bases aligning to TRBD2. With 10 bases clipped from V and 0 bases from J, the junction kept 9 bases outside the gene matches. The germline V gene has CDR1 SNHLY and CDR2 FYNNEI. The CDR3 is 15 amino acids. Written as DNA, the CDR3 is TGTGCCACCAACCCTAGCGGCAGCTCCTACAATGAGCAGTTCTTC. This codes for CATNPSGSSYNEQFF.

In its sample, this clonotype was seen many times. This chain uses TRBV20-1 with TRBJ2-7; D could derive from TRBD1 or TRBD2 (6 bases each). CDR1 DFQATT and CDR2 SNEGSKA come from the germline V gene (reference sequence). Trimming removed 6 bases from V and 0 bases from J, with 15 bases in between. The CDR3 runs 14 residues. Here the CDR3 reads CSAPQGLSSYEQYF. The CDR3 DNA sequence: TGCAGTGCCCCACAGGGACTTAGCTCCTACGAGCAGTACTTC.

This clonotype was counted ten times or more. The chain joins TRBV7-2 to TRBJ2-3; no definite D call. CDR3 length: 14 residues. V lost 5 bases, J lost 2 bases, and 11 bases lay in between. CDR1 and CDR2 from the germline V gene are SGHTA and FQGNSA. The CDR3 DNA is TGTGCCAGCAGCACCCGGGCACACACAGATACGCAGTATTTT. This encodes CASSTRAHTDTQYF.

The gene calls are TRBV9 and TRBJ1-2; D gene ambiguous. The length of the CDR3 is 18 residues. Trimming removed 4 bases at V and 2 bases at J, with 24 bases between. Per germline, CDR1 SGDLS and CDR2 YYNGEE. As DNA, the CDR3 is TGTGCCAGCAGCATACCGGTGGAGGTGGCCTCCGCAAACTATGGCTACACCTTC. Amino acids: CASSIPVEVASANYGYTF.

This clonotype has only a few counts. The rearrangement joins TRBV6-6 to TRBJ2-3, with 7 positions matching TRBD2. The CDR3 is 16 residues long. In germline, CDR1 is MNHNY, CDR2 SVGAGI (reference sequence). V shed 0 bases and J 3 bases; nucleotides not matched to a gene: 6. DNA for the CDR3: TGTGCCAGCAGTTACTCGGGCGGGAGTCGGACAGATACGCAGTATTTT. Translating it yields CASSYSGGSRTDTQYF.

This clonotype was seen a few times. This chain joins TRBV6-4 and TRBJ2-1, with TRBD2 as a possible D gene (7 bases). Deletions cut 6 bases from V and 5 bases from J, with 17 bases between. Looked up from germline, CDR1 is MRHNA and CDR2 is SNTAGT. This CDR3 comprises 15 residues. Written as DNA, the CDR3 is TGTGCCAGCAGACCCGGGGGGCGTTTTGACAATGAGCAGTTCTTC. Translation gives CASRPGGRFDNEQFF.

The chain combines TRBV7-9 with TRBJ2-1; 9 nucleotides align to TRBD2. The ends lost 3 bases at V and 6 bases at J; junction bases unmatched: 6. Germline loops: CDR1 SEHNR, CDR2 FQNEAQ (reference sequence). The CDR3 runs 15 residues. The CDR3 protein is CASSFFSGSGNEQFF. DNA of the CDR3: TGTGCCAGCAGCTTTTTTAGCGGGAGTGGCAATGAGCAGTTCTTC.

This clonotype occurred many times. The genes are TRBV20-1 and TRBJ1-1; 7 nucleotides agree with TRBD1. Germline CDR1 is DFQATT and CDR2 is SNEGSKA (reference sequence). This CDR3 comprises 14 residues. Germline trimming cut 1 base from V and 0 bases from J; bases unmatched to any gene: 2. CDR3: CSARGDRLNTEAFF. CDR3 in DNA: TGCAGTGCTAGAGGGGACAGACTGAACACTGAAGCTTTCTTT.

This clonotype was found a few times. The V call is TRBV29-1, the J call TRBJ2-3; TRBD2 agrees at 9 bases. The V gene end was trimmed by 1 base and the J gene end by 9 bases; junction bases not matched to a gene: 14. The CDR3 sequence is 16 residues long. The germline V gene has CDR1 SQVTM and CDR2 ANQGSEA. CDR3 bases: TGCAGCGTTGAAGTGACTGGCGGGAGGGGGTCCGGGACGCAGTATTTT. It translates to CSVEVTGGRGSGTQYF.

This clonotype was detected many times. The chain uses TRBV7-9 and TRBJ2-7; TRBD1 might be the D (7 bases). Trimming took 5 bases from V and 0 from J, leaving 23 bases between them. Looked up from germline, CDR1 is SEHNR and CDR2 is FQNEAQ (reference sequence). CDR3 length equals 18 residues. The chain's CDR3 is CASSEGASVLRSSYEQYF. The CDR3 DNA follows: TGTGCCAGCAGCGAGGGGGCTAGCGTCCTCCGGAGCTCCTACGAGCAGTACTTC.

This clonotype was counted only a few times. This rearrangement joins TRBV5-6 to TRBJ2-7; unclear D gene. Per germline, CDR1 SGHDT and CDR2 YYEEEE. Between the trimmed V and J ends, which lost 0 bases and 7 bases, there was a span of 11 bases. This CDR3 contains 13 residues. CDR3 protein: CASSLAAVREQYF. CDR3 DNA: TGTGCCAGCAGCTTGGCCGCAGTTCGGGAGCAGTACTTC.

This clonotype was seen only a few times. The rearrangement links TRBV29-1 to TRBJ1-1; maybe TRBD1 (5 bases). This CDR3 comprises 12 residues. CDR1 and CDR2 (germline): SQVTM, ANQGSEA. The germline V and J ends were trimmed by 5 bases and 2 bases, with 9 bases remaining between them. CDR3 protein: CSVRQINTEAFF. The CDR3 bases are TGCAGCGTTCGACAGATAAACACTGAAGCTTTCTTT. The whole variable domain, filled in from reference TRBV29-1 and TRBJ1-1, reads SAVISQKPSRDICQRGTSLTIQCQVDSQVTMMFWYRQQPGQSLTLIATANQGSEATYESGFVIDKFPISRPNLTFSTLTVSNMSPEDSSIYLCSVRQINTEAFFGQGTRLTVV.

This clonotype has just a few counts. It is likely a read error, because the conserved phenylalanine at the end of the CDR3 is missing. The CDR3 nucleotides are TGTGCCAGCAGCTTAAGGCCCTCCGAGCAGTACCTC. It specifies CASSLRPSEQYL. This chain connects TRBV11-3 to TRBJ2-7; no clear D. This CDR3 has 12 amino acids. Trimming removed 2 bases at V and 6 bases at J, with 8 bases between. Germline-derived CDR1 and CDR2 are SGHNT and YENEEA.

This clonotype was recorded at least ten times. The chain links TRBV12-3 or TRBV12-4 to TRBJ2-2, with TRBD2 as a possible D gene (5 bases). The CDR3 is 17 residues long. V lost 6 bases and J lost 4, with 21 bases in between. CDR3 protein: CASRSGFEGLGTGELFF. CDR3 nucleotides: TGTGCCAGCAGATCGGGCTTCGAGGGCTTGGGCACCGGGGAGCTGTTTTTT.

The table lists this clonotype with many counts. The chain is built from TRBV3-1 and TRBJ1-1; D not certain. The V gene lost 4 bases and the J gene lost 0 bases, with 6 bases spanning the gap. The CDR3 is 13 residues long. The germline V gene has CDR1 LGHDT and CDR2 YNNKEL (reference sequence). The CDR3 sequence is CASSRLMNTEAFF. CDR3 in DNA: TGTGCCAGCAGCCGATTAATGAACACTGAAGCTTTCTTT.

There are many counts of this clonotype. The chain couples TRBV5-1 to TRBJ2-1, with 11 nucleotides matching TRBD2. Germline loops: CDR1 SGHRS, CDR2 YFSETQ. V lost 1 base, J lost 9 bases, and 6 bases stayed unmatched. The CDR3 contains 15 residues. The CDR3 sequence is CASSLLTSGSLEQFF. The DNA of the CDR3 is TGCGCCAGCAGCTTGCTTACTAGCGGGAGTCTTGAGCAGTTCTTC.

This chain uses TRBV29-1 with TRBJ2-3; D remains unclear. The V and J ends lost 4 bases and 2 bases respectively, with 10 bases between them. Germline values: CDR1 SQVTM, CDR2 ANQGSEA. The CDR3 has 13 amino acids. The chain's CDR3 is CSVVGLNTDTQYF. In nucleotides, the CDR3 is TGCAGCGTTGTTGGGCTAAACACAGATACGCAGTATTTT.

CDR3 region: CASSQGSQWTNSPLHF. The CDR3 DNA is TGCGCCAGCAGCCAAGGGTCTCAGTGGACGAATTCACCCCTCCACTTT. The chain employs TRBV4-3 and TRBJ1-6; D unresolved. Germline V gene lookup returns CDR1 LGHNA and CDR2 YSLEER. Trimming left V 1 base short and J 7 bases short, with 14 bases between. The CDR3 extends over 16 amino acids.

This clonotype was picked up many times. The chain has TRBV5-1 and TRBJ2-1; D uncertain. The CDR3 contains 17 residues. V was shortened by 4 bases and J by 0 bases, with 17 bases between the two germline ends. In germline, CDR1 is SGHRS, CDR2 YFSETQ. The CDR3 DNA follows: TGCGCCAGCAGCCCCGGTGTAGGGCGATTCTCCTACAATGAGCAGTTCTTC. This gives the protein CASSPGVGRFSYNEQFF.

The rearrangement uses TRBV28 and TRBJ2-1, with 7 bases matching TRBD1. The junction had 17 bases not matched to a gene; V was cut back by 5 bases and J by 7 bases. There are 17 residues in the CDR3. In germline, CDR1 is MDHEN, CDR2 SYDVKM. This CDR3 reads CASSTAEGAGDINEQFF. In DNA form, the CDR3 reads TGTGCCAGCAGTACGGCCGAGGGGGCCGGGGACATAAATGAGCAGTTCTTC.

There are many counts of this clonotype. This chain uses TRBV28 with TRBJ2-5; D ambiguous. This CDR3 comprises 15 residues. V lost 2 bases to trimming and J lost 5 bases, with 15 bases between them. Germline-derived CDR1 and CDR2 are MDHEN and SYDVKM. CDR3: CASSLGFGIGETQYF. The CDR3, as DNA: TGTGCCAGCAGTTTAGGGTTTGGGATCGGGGAGACCCAGTACTTC.

The chain recombines TRBV6-1 with TRBJ2-2, with 9 nucleotides matching TRBD2. The V gene end was trimmed by 11 bases and the J gene end by 6 bases; junction bases not matched to a gene: 16. The germline CDR1 and CDR2 sequences are MNHNS and SASEGT. CDR3 length: 16 amino acids. CDR3 sequence (DNA): TGTGCCGCGGGGGGCGCGGGGGGGGGAAAGTCCGGGGAGCTGTTTTTT. The encoded protein is CAAGGAGGGKSGELFF.

At least ten counts were recorded for this clonotype. The chain's CDR3 is CASSQYSGSYNEQFF. The CDR3 DNA is TGTGCCAGCAGTCAATATAGCGGCTCCTACAATGAGCAGTTCTTC. The chain couples TRBV3-1 to TRBJ2-1; the D gene is possibly TRBD2 (6 bases). The germline gives CDR1 LGHDT, CDR2 YNNKEL (reference sequence). Trimming pared 6 bases from V and 0 bases from J, leaving 12 bases between. CDR3 length equals 15 residues.

This clonotype has more than one count but fewer than ten. The genes are TRBV6-1 and TRBJ1-2; D not certain. This CDR3 comprises 15 residues. Germline CDR1 reads MNHNS; CDR2 reads SASEGT. V lost 6 bases to trimming and J lost 7 bases, with 21 bases between them. The CDR3 sequence is CASRADISRRSGYTF. CDR3 DNA: TGTGCCAGCAGGGCCGACATTTCCAGGAGGAGTGGCTACACCTTC.

This clonotype was detected ten times or more. The rearrangement uses TRBV2 and TRBJ2-1; TRBD2 agrees at 7 bases. Trimming removed 1 base from V and 2 bases from J; junction bases left unmatched: 14. CDR3 length: 19 amino acids. Germline V gives CDR1 SNHLY, CDR2 FYNNEI. The CDR3 sequence is CASSEVGGSWSGAYNEQFF. Written as DNA, the CDR3 is TGTGCCAGCAGTGAAGTGGGCGGGAGCTGGTCCGGCGCCTACAATGAGCAGTTCTTC.

This clonotype came up many times. This chain uses TRBV27 with TRBJ2-1, with D unresolved. This CDR3 is 15 amino acids long. Germline V gene sequence: CDR1 MNHEY, CDR2 SMNVEV (reference sequence). Trimming took 3 bases from V and 0 from J, leaving 9 bases between them. CDR3 DNA: TGTGCCAGCAGTTTGGGTAAAGTCTCCTACAATGAGCAGTTCTTC. This encodes CASSLGKVSYNEQFF.

This clonotype showed up just a few times. The rearrangement links TRBV5-5 to TRBJ2-3; D gene unclear. In germline, CDR1 is SGHKS, CDR2 YYEKEE (reference sequence). The CDR3 consists of 16 residues. V lost 0 bases and J 4 bases, leaving 15 bases between the germline ends. CDR3 DNA: TGTGCCAGCAGCTTGGGTCCTTCTCAAGGGTCAGATACGCAGTATTTT. Translation: CASSLGPSQGSDTQYF.

As to this clonotype: A much bigger clone sits one base away, suggesting this may be a read error. The chain recombines TRBV10-3 with TRBJ2-1, with D possibly matching TRBD1 (6 bases). The CDR3 runs 18 residues. CDR1 is ENHRY and CDR2 is SYGVKD in the germline V gene. V lost 0 bases and J lost 5, with 20 bases in between. For the CDR3, the DNA is TGTGCCATCAGTGAGTCGGGGGCGGGTTTGGGTCACCACAATGAGCAGTTCTTC. It specifies CAISESGAGLGHHNEQFF.

This clonotype came up many times. This chain joins TRBV11-2 and TRBJ2-7; 12 nucleotides agree with TRBD2. CDR1 is SGHAT, CDR2 FQNNGV, per germline. The J segment lost 2 bases and the V segment lost 5 bases, leaving 10 bases of the junction unmatched. The CDR3 loop spans 17 amino acids. DNA for the CDR3: TGTGCCAGCAGCCTTGGACTAGCGGGACGCCGTCCCTACGAGCAGTACTTC. Its protein product is CASSLGLAGRRPYEQYF.

On this clonotype: This may be a read error: a much more frequent sequence differs by one nucleotide. The rearrangement links TRBV6-1 to TRBJ2-1; TRBD1 might be the D (5 bases). CDR3 length equals 12 residues. Germline lookup yields CDR1 MNHNS and CDR2 SASEGT. CDR3 in amino acids: CATSRVDNEEFF. The DNA for the CDR3 is TGTGCCACCTCCCGGGTGGACAATGAGGAGTTCTTC.

The CDR3 coding sequence is TGCAGTGCTCCCCGCGCCGGGGTTGGCACCGGGGAGCTGTTTTTT. This codes for CSAPRAGVGTGELFF. J is TRBJ2-2 and V is TRBV20-1, with a possible D match to TRBD2 (5 bases). The V and J ends lost 5 bases and 4 bases respectively, with 17 bases between them. CDR3 size: 15 residues. From germline, CDR1 is DFQATT and CDR2 SNEGSKA (reference sequence).